A single sample gave rise to the 15 T cell receptor beta chains below, sequenced in a study of naive and memory T cell subsets. An oligonucleotide containing a UMI was ligated to the 3' end of TCR cDNA. Four PCR rounds used nested alpha and beta constant region primers plus the SP2 primer. Using its own MiXCR run on the 5' RACE reads, TCRdb lists one record per CDR3 protein. The sample consists of approximately 52,000 distinct CDR3 sequences, approximately 4.8% of them appearing once. These receptors were taken from a female donor in good health.

This clonotype was recorded many times. J is TRBJ2-7 and V is TRBV7-6; the D gene is possibly TRBD1 (5 bases). CDR1 is SGHVS, CDR2 FNYEAQ, per germline. Trimming left V 5 bases short and J 2 bases short, with 13 bases between. This CDR3 region has 14 residues. CDR3 nucleotide sequence: TGTGCCAGCAGCACCAGGGTAGCCCCCTACGAGCAGTACTTC. Its protein product is CASSTRVAPYEQYF.

The sample holds many counts of this clonotype. This chain joins TRBV7-6 and TRBJ2-5; D is undetermined. The CDR3 contains 14 residues. The germline gives CDR1 SGHVS, CDR2 FNYEAQ. The V gene lost 0 bases and the J gene lost 1 base, with 6 bases spanning the gap. This chain's CDR3 is CASSLAPSQETQYF. The CDR3 DNA reads TGTGCCAGCAGCTTAGCTCCTAGCCAAGAGACCCAGTACTTC. Drawing the rest from reference TRBV7-6 and TRBJ2-5, the complete variable domain is GAGVSQSPRYKVTKRGQDVALRCDPISGHVSLYWYRQALGQGPEFLTYFNYEAQQDKSGLPNDRFSAERPEGSISTLTIQRTEQRDSAMYRCASSLAPSQETQYFGPGTRLLVL.

This clonotype showed up many times. The chain carries TRBV15 and TRBJ2-3, with 9 nucleotides matching TRBD2. Germline V gene sequence: CDR1 LNHNV, CDR2 YYDKDF (reference sequence). The CDR3 sequence is 15 residues long. After removal of 0 bases from V and 4 bases from J, the junction contained 2 bases not matched to a gene. The CDR3 region is CATSRDLAGADTQYF. The CDR3 nucleotides are TGTGCCACCAGCAGAGATTTAGCGGGAGCAGATACGCAGTATTTT. Variable domain in full (rest from reference TRBV15 and TRBJ2-3): DAMVIQNPRYQVTQFGKPVTLSCSQTLNHNVMYWYQQKSSQAPKLLFHYYDKDFNNEADTPDNFQSRRPNTSFCFLDIRSPGLGDTAMYLCATSRDLAGADTQYFGPGTRLTVL.

This clonotype was seen ten or more times. This chain uses TRBV20-1 with TRBJ2-5, with 11 bases lining up with TRBD2. The CDR3 runs 16 residues. The germline gives CDR1 DFQATT, CDR2 SNEGSKA (reference sequence). The ends lost 6 bases at V and 4 bases at J; junction bases unmatched: 13. The CDR3, as DNA: TGCAGTGCCACCGGGACTAGCGGCCTTCAGGGAGAGACCCAGTACTTC. Its protein is CSATGTSGLQGETQYF.

This clonotype was found many times. The rearrangement uses TRBV5-1 and TRBJ2-7; 8 bases line up with TRBD2. The CDR3 has 14 amino acids. Germline loops: CDR1 SGHRS, CDR2 YFSETQ. The V gene end was trimmed by 2 bases and the J gene end by 4 bases; junction bases not matched to a gene: 5. The DNA of the CDR3 is TGCGCCAGCAGCTTTACTAGCGGATTGTACGAGCAGTACTTC. Translated: CASSFTSGLYEQYF.

This clonotype was found many times. The chain joins TRBV12-3 or TRBV12-4 to TRBJ2-5; a possible D gene is TRBD2 (6 bases). V lost 8 bases, J lost 0 bases, and 10 bases lay in between. This CDR3 is 13 amino acids long. As DNA, the CDR3 is TGTGCCAGCTGGGGAGGCTACCAAGAGACCCAGTACTTC. This translates into CASWGGYQETQYF.

The chain has TRBV4-2 and TRBJ2-6; D is unclear. The germline V gene has CDR1 LGHNA and CDR2 YNFKEQ. The V and J ends lost 0 bases and 0 bases respectively, with 3 bases between them. This CDR3 comprises 15 residues. This CDR3 reads CASSQEDSGANVLTF. The CDR3 DNA reads TGTGCCAGCAGCCAAGAGGACTCTGGGGCCAACGTCCTGACTTTC.

There are many counts of this clonotype. This CDR3 is CASNLQGATNEKLFF. CDR3 in DNA: TGTGCCAGCAACTTACAGGGGGCAACTAATGAAAAACTGTTTTTT. This rearrangement joins TRBV12-3 or TRBV12-4 to TRBJ1-4, with 8 bases fitting TRBD1. V trimming: 7 bases; J trimming: 0 bases; junction bases outside the gene matches: 4. CDR3 length: 15 residues.

This clonotype was detected only a few times. The chain couples TRBV18 to TRBJ2-1; D ambiguous. CDR1 is KGHSH and CDR2 is LQKENI in the germline V gene. V shed 2 bases and J shed 6 bases, with 14 bases lying between them. The CDR3 spans 15 residues. The CDR3 loop reads CASSPASSSLNEQFF. For the CDR3, the DNA is TGTGCCAGCTCACCAGCGTCCTCCTCTCTCAATGAGCAGTTCTTC.

This clonotype was observed many times. The chain is built from TRBV28 and TRBJ1-2, with D hard to call. Trimming removed 3 bases from V and 5 bases from J, with 19 bases in between. Germline assignment: CDR1 MDHEN and CDR2 SYDVKM. The CDR3 has 16 residues. CDR3 amino acids: CASSFPQPSRGYGYTF. DNA for the CDR3: TGTGCCAGCAGTTTCCCACAGCCCTCCCGAGGGTATGGCTACACCTTC.

The table lists this clonotype with a few counts. The chain uses TRBV18 and TRBJ2-2, with 11 bases identical to TRBD2. The CDR3 is 17 amino acids. Germline V gives CDR1 KGHSH, CDR2 LQKENI. Unmatched junction bases numbered 6, after V lost 1 base and J lost 5 bases. The CDR3 spells CASSPRGTSGLTGELFF. The CDR3 DNA sequence: TGTGCCAGCTCACCACGGGGGACTAGCGGTCTGACCGGGGAGCTGTTTTTT.

This clonotype was detected many times. This chain connects TRBV3-1 to TRBJ2-4; D is unresolved. The CDR3 totals 16 residues. Germline CDR1 LGHDT, CDR2 YNNKEL (reference sequence). V was trimmed by 1 base and J by 0 bases, leaving 10 bases between them. The CDR3 protein is CASSQVGLLAKNIQYF. As DNA, the CDR3 is TGTGCCAGCAGCCAAGTTGGGTTGTTAGCCAAAAACATTCAGTACTTC.

This clonotype was observed at least ten times. The chain employs TRBV6-2 or TRBV6-3 and TRBJ2-7, with TRBD2 matching 11 bases. The CDR3 is made up of 15 amino acids. Germline lookup yields CDR1 MNHEY and CDR2 SVGEGT. The ends lost 6 bases at V and 4 bases at J; junction bases unmatched: 8. The CDR3 coding sequence is TGTGCCAGCAGAGCTACTAGCGGGAGAATGTACGAGCAGTACTTC. This sequence encodes CASRATSGRMYEQYF.

Ten or more counts support this clonotype. This chain joins TRBV29-1 and TRBJ2-2; TRBD2 aligns across 7 bases. This CDR3 is 15 amino acids long. Germline lookup yields CDR1 SQVTM and CDR2 ANQGSEA. V trimming: 5 bases; J trimming: 5 bases; junction bases outside the gene matches: 11. The chain's CDR3 is CSVSSIGEGTGELFF. For the CDR3, the DNA is TGCAGCGTTAGTTCGATAGGGGAGGGAACCGGGGAGCTGTTTTTT.

This clonotype was seen ten or more times. The chain carries TRBV6-5 and TRBJ1-5; 10 bases align to TRBD1. CDR1 and CDR2 from the germline V gene are MNHEY and SVGAGI. The CDR3 has 15 residues. The J segment lost 3 bases and the V segment lost 7 bases, leaving 6 bases of the junction unmatched. CDR3 nucleotide sequence: TGTGCCAGCAAGCGGACAGGGGGTAACAATCAGCCCCAGCATTTT. Protein: CASKRTGGNNQPQHF.